This TCR beta chain was sequenced during a study of radiotherapy plus CTLA-4 blockade in lung cancer. Study outcomes and limitations: Clones derived from tumor TCRs expanded in blood after radiotherapy plus ipilimumab.

Details on this clone: The antigen is undetermined.

V was shortened by 0 bases and J by 4 bases, with 11 bases between the two germline ends. The germline V gene encodes CDR1 SGDLS and CDR2 YYNGEE. The CDR3 totals 15 residues. Chemo-refractory metastatic non-small-cell lung cancer patients received focal radiation with ipilimumab CTLA-4 blockade. This table comes from immunoSEQ multiplex PCR, and its TCRdb copy is limited to in-frame clones, with some not included. The sample lists approximately 99,000 clones, about 86% occurring once. The sequence was collected from a human donor with non-small cell lung cancer that progressed on radiotherapy plus ipilimumab. Material: peripheral blood, obtained from a patient treated with radiotherapy plus ipilimumab. The J gene is TRBJ2-1, the V gene TRBV9; D may be TRBD2 (6 bases). This chain's CDR3 is CASSVGTTTYNEQFF. DNA of the CDR3: TGTGCCAGCAGCGTAGGGACTACTACGTACAATGAGCAGTTCTTC. The full variable domain, in which reference TRBV9 and TRBJ2-1 provide the parts outside the CDR3, is DSGVTQTPKHLITATGQRVTLRCSPRSGDLSVYWYQQSLDQGLQFLIQYYNGEERAKGNILERFSAQQFPDLHSELNLSSLELGDSALYFCASSVGTTTYNEQFFGPGTRLTVL.